The clone carrying this TCR beta chain was observed many times. These data belong to a study of T cells after yellow fever vaccination. Trimming cost V 5 bases and J 10 bases; bases outside gene matches: 7. Germline V CDR1 and CDR2: KGHDR, SFDVKD. This CDR3 contains 13 residues. In TCRdb, the 5' RACE reads were re-called with MiXCR into one record per CDR3 protein. Of about 210,000 distinct CDR3 sequences in the sample, approximately 3% were seen once. This sequence was found in a man between 18 and 35 years old who received the YFV17D yellow fever vaccine. Sequenced here: CD4+ T cells sorted from PBMCs, sampled 10 days after the yellow fever booster vaccination. This rearrangement joins TRBV24-1 to TRBJ2-3; the match to TRBD1 covers 8 bases. The chain's CDR3 is CATSVRQGSAQYF. CDR3 nucleotides: TGTGCCACCAGTGTAAGACAGGGGTCAGCGCAGTATTTT.